This T cell receptor (beta chain) was recorded in a study of cytomegalovirus exposure and HLA in healthy donors. Germline V gene data show CDR1 as SGHAT and CDR2 as FQNNGV. The trim removed 8 bases at V and 8 bases at J, leaving 3 bases unmatched. CDR3 size: 13 residues. In the PCR, 60 Vbeta and 13 Jbeta primers were used. The table came from immunoSEQ multiplex PCR; TCRdb's copy has only in-frame clones and leaves some out. The table includes fewer than 130,000 clones, roughly 69% detected once. The TCR comes from a man aged 45-65 years in good health and CMV-seropositive. The sequencing input was PBMCs. The chain is built from TRBV11-2 and TRBJ1-6; TRBD1 agrees at 10 bases. The DNA of the CDR3 is TGTGCCAGCCAAGGGACAGGGGATTCACCCCTCCACTTT. This sequence encodes CASQGTGDSPLHF.